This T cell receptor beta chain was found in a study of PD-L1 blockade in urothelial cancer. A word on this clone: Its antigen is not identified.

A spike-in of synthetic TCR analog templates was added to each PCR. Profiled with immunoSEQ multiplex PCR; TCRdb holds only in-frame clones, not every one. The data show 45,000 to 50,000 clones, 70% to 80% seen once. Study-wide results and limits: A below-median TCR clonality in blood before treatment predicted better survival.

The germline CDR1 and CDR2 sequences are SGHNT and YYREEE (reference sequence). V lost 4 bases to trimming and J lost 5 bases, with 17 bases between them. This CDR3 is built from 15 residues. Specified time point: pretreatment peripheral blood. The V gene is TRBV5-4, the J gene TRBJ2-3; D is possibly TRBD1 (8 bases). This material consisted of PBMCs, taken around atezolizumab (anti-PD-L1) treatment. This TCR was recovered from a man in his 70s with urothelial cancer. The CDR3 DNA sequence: TGTGCCAGCAGCCCCGGACAGGGAGGGTTAGATACGCAGTATTTT. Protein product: CASSPGQGGLDTQYF. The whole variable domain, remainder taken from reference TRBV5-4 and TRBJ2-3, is ETGVTQSPTHLIKTRGQQVTLRCSSQSGHNTVSWYQQALGQGPQFIFQYYREEENGRGNFPPRFSGLQFPNYSSELNVNALELDDSALYLCASSPGQGGLDTQYFGPGTRLTVL.